This T cell receptor beta chain stems from a study of a mutant IDH1 vaccine in newly diagnosed glioma. On the study more broadly: Beginning 4-6 weeks after radiotherapy alone, or with temozolomide cycles, vaccination took place. Patients got radiotherapy, temozolomide, or both beforehand, and most got both. Findings and limits, study-wide: Immune responses induced by the vaccine were seen in 93.3% of patients, spanning multiple MHC alleles. Variations in leading peripheral T cell clonotypes appeared to have no connection with pseudoprogression.

Profiled with immunoSEQ multiplex PCR; TCRdb holds only in-frame clones, not every one. The sample records about 42,000 clones, approximately 85% being singletons. This clone occurred once. Antigen specificity is unknown. The time point is: week 5, during vaccination. Mutant IDH1 20-mer peptide, at 300 ug, made up each vaccine dose, with topical imiquimod. V lost 4 bases, J lost 5 bases, and 8 bases lay in between. This CDR3 has 12 residues. Germline V gene lookup returns CDR1 LNHDA and CDR2 SQIVND (reference sequence). The clonotype comes from a man between 35 and 55 years old with glioma. Specimen: PBMCs, collected from a glioma patient whose treatment included an IDH1 peptide vaccine. The V call is TRBV19, the J call TRBJ2-5, with unresolved D. This CDR3 is CASSTPPETQYF. CDR3 in DNA: TGTGCCAGTAGTACCCCCCCGGAGACCCAGTACTTC.